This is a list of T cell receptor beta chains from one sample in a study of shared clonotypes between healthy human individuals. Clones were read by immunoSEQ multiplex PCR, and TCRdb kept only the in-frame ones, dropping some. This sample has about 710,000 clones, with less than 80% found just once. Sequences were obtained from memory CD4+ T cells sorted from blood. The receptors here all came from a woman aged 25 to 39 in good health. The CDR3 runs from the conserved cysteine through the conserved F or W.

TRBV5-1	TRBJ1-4	CASSLGDNNEKLFF
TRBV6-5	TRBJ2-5	CASKGSSGYQETQYF
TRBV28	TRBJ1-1	CASSLATGVNTEAFF
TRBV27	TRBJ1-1	CASIKGQQNTEAFF
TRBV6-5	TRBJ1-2	CASSYFGTNYGYTF
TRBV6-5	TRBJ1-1	CASRGQGSEAFF
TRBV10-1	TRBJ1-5	CASSVYQPQHF
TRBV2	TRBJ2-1	CASNTVGVASNEQFF
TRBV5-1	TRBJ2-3	CASKFVGGVTDTQYF
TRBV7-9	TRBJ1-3	CASSRRTGGNTIYF
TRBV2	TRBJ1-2	CASRLGGTGSGYTF
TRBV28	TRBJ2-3	CASTLNLGRGSDTQYF
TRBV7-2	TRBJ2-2	CASSSDRGAGELFF
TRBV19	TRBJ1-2	CASSIIGLYGYTF
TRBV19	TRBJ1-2	CASSIAPGAIGYTF
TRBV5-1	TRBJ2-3	CASSLPDLTVAQYF
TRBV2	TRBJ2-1	CASSVPRGPVYNEQFF
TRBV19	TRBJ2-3	CASSIEVSAGRTDTQYF